This passage covers 26 T cell receptor beta chains from one sample sequenced in a study of spatial heterogeneity in lung cancer. TCRdb reanalysed the 5' RACE reads using MiXCR and keeps one entry per CDR3 protein. The sample contains nearly 95,000 distinct CDR3 sequences, approximately 20% of which appear only once. Indicated time point: blood at routine non-recurrence follow-up after resection. The sequencing used PBMCs, collected at follow-up. These receptors came from a male donor with early-stage non-small cell lung cancer.

The chain employs TRBV20-1 and TRBJ2-5, with 7 bases that match TRBD2. CDR3 length equals 14 residues. Germline lookup yields CDR1 DFQATT and CDR2 SNEGSKA (reference sequence). J was trimmed by 2 bases and V by 3 bases; bases with no gene match: 6. CDR3 loop: CSARVPGGQETQYF. Here the CDR3 DNA reads TGCAGTGCTAGGGTTCCGGGGGGTCAAGAGACCCAGTACTTC.

The CDR3 nucleotides read TGTGCCAGCAGTTATCGGGGACTAGCACCAGATACGCAGTATTTT. Translating gives CASSYRGLAPDTQYF. The chain links TRBV27 to TRBJ2-3; TRBD2 matches 9 bases. CDR3 length: 15 amino acids. Germline V gene data show CDR1 as MNHEY and CDR2 as SMNVEV (reference sequence). The V and J ends lost 4 bases and 4 bases, in that order; junction bases with no gene match: 6.

Only a few counts were recorded for this clonotype. V and J are TRBV18 and TRBJ1-1; a possible D gene is TRBD1 (6 bases). The CDR3 length is 13 residues. Germline assignment: CDR1 KGHSH and CDR2 LQKENI. Trimming shortened V by 5 bases and J by 1 base, and 8 bases separated the two germline ends. The DNA of the CDR3 is TGTGCCAGCTCAGAACAGGGGAACACTGAAGCTTTCTTT. Translated, it gives CASSEQGNTEAFF.

A few counts support this clonotype. V is TRBV29-1 and J is TRBJ1-1; D remains unclear. Trimming stripped 5 bases from V and 1 base from J, with 11 bases between. Germline CDR1 SQVTM, CDR2 ANQGSEA. This CDR3 is 13 amino acids long. As DNA, the CDR3 is TGCAGCGTTATCCGGGCCGGGAACACTGAAGCTTTCTTT. It translates to CSVIRAGNTEAFF.

Concerning this clonotype: The junction departs from germline at one end; a sequencing error may be responsible. V gene TRBV14 combines with J gene TRBJ1-2; 7 bases agree with TRBD1. Looked up from germline, CDR1 is SGHDN and CDR2 is FVKESK. The CDR3 loop spans 15 amino acids. CDR3 in amino acids: CASSQGDLRIGTAIF. In nucleotides, the CDR3 is TGTGCCAGCAGCCAAGGAGACTTAAGGATCGGGACAGCAATCTTC. The entire variable domain, with the rest obtained from reference TRBV14 and TRBJ1-2, is as follows: EAGVTQFPSHSVIEKGQTVTLRCDPISGHDNLYWYRRVMGKEIKFLLHFVKESKQDESGMPNNRFLAERTGGTYSTLKVQPAELEDSGVYFCASSQGDLRIGTAIFGSGTRLTVV.

This clonotype was detected ten times or more. The chain links TRBV7-8 to TRBJ2-2, with 13 bases lining up with TRBD2. Looked up from germline, CDR1 is SGHVS and CDR2 is FQNEAQ. V trimming: 5 bases; J trimming: 6 bases; junction bases outside the gene matches: 6. The CDR3 totals 16 residues. The CDR3 DNA is TGTGCCAGCAGCAAGACTAGCGGGAGGCCCCCCGGGGAGCTGTTTTTT. This codes for CASSKTSGRPPGELFF.

This clonotype was seen a handful of times. The genes are TRBV3-1 and TRBJ2-5; possible D gene TRBD2, 6 bases. Looked up from germline, CDR1 is LGHDT and CDR2 is YNNKEL (reference sequence). This CDR3 has 15 residues. Trimming removed 0 bases from V and 0 bases from J, with 8 bases in between. DNA for the CDR3: TGTGCCAGCAGCCAAGACTGGGGGGACCAAGAGACCCAGTACTTC. It specifies CASSQDWGDQETQYF.

The chain combines TRBV7-9 with TRBJ1-4; D gene unclear. The CDR3 spans 15 residues. Per the germline V gene, CDR1 is SEHNR and CDR2 is FQNEAQ (reference sequence). With 7 bases removed from V and 4 bases from J, the gap between germline ends came to 16 bases. The DNA for the CDR3 is TGTGCCAGCACTCCCCTTGGTGGGGATAATGAAAAACTGTTTTTT. Protein sequence: CASTPLGGDNEKLFF.

This clonotype turned up a few times. This chain uses TRBV29-1 with TRBJ2-1; D is perhaps TRBD1 (6 bases). The germline V gene encodes CDR1 SQVTM and CDR2 ANQGSEA. The V end lost 7 bases, the J end lost 7 bases, and 17 bases lay between the germline ends. CDR3 length: 13 amino acids. CDR3 nucleotide sequence: TGCAGCGGAACAGGGTGGGGGAGTAATGAGCAGTTCTTC. This sequence encodes CSGTGWGSNEQFF.

This clonotype was recorded at least ten times. V is TRBV6-6 and J is TRBJ2-5, with unresolved D. The germline gives CDR1 MNHNY, CDR2 SVGAGI (reference sequence). The CDR3 loop spans 11 amino acids. V lost 0 bases, J lost 5 bases, and 1 base lay in between. The CDR3 DNA reads as TGTGCCAGCAGTTACTCGGAGACCCAGTACTTC. Translation gives CASSYSETQYF.

The gene calls are TRBV6-5 and TRBJ2-1; tentatively, D is TRBD2 (5 bases). Germline V gene lookup returns CDR1 MNHEY and CDR2 SVGAGI. Trimming removed 0 bases from V and 4 bases from J, with 13 bases in between. The CDR3 has 16 residues. Here the CDR3 reads CASSYSVERVYNEQFF. The CDR3 region has the DNA TGTGCCAGCAGTTACTCGGTCGAGAGGGTGTACAATGAGCAGTTCTTC.

CDR3 bases: TGCAGTGCCAAGACTAGCGGGAGGCAGACCCAGTACTTC. Amino acids: CSAKTSGRQTQYF. The chain employs TRBV20-1 and TRBJ2-5; 13 bases map to TRBD2. With 6 bases clipped from V and 6 bases from J, the junction kept 4 bases outside the gene matches. Germline loops: CDR1 DFQATT, CDR2 SNEGSKA (reference sequence). The CDR3 totals 13 residues.

The rearrangement joins TRBV7-9 to TRBJ2-5; D is perhaps TRBD2 (7 bases). This CDR3 is 17 amino acids long. Per the germline V gene, CDR1 is SEHNR and CDR2 is FQNEAQ (reference sequence). Trimming removed 5 bases at V and 0 bases at J, with 19 bases between. CDR3 residues: CASSRRGGGAYQETQYF. The CDR3 nucleotides are TGTGCCAGCAGCAGAAGAGGCGGGGGCGCGTACCAAGAGACCCAGTACTTC.

This clonotype came up a few times. The chain joins TRBV12-3 or TRBV12-4 to TRBJ1-5; perhaps TRBD1 as D (5 bases). This CDR3 is built from 17 residues. Trimming pared 2 bases from V and 0 bases from J, leaving 14 bases between. This CDR3 is CASSLNPTAYSNQPQHF. As DNA, the CDR3 is TGTGCCAGCAGTTTAAATCCGACAGCTTATAGCAATCAGCCCCAGCATTTT.

A few counts support this clonotype. The chain has TRBV11-2 and TRBJ1-4; tentative D call: TRBD1 (5 bases). CDR1 and CDR2 from the germline V gene are SGHAT and FQNNGV. CDR3 size: 17 residues. Trimming took 2 bases from V and 3 from J, leaving 16 bases between them. CDR3 loop: CASSLSAGIAANEKLFF. As DNA, the CDR3 is TGTGCCAGCAGCTTATCAGCAGGGATCGCGGCTAATGAAAAACTGTTTTTT.

In this sample, this clonotype is medium-sized. The chain has TRBV5-5 and TRBJ1-5; D unclear. V was shortened by 7 bases and J by 4 bases, with 21 bases between the two germline ends. CDR1 is SGHKS and CDR2 is YYEKEE in the germline V gene (reference sequence). This CDR3 has 16 residues. Here the CDR3 reads CASDFAPAGLNQPQHF. The CDR3 bases are TGTGCCAGCGATTTCGCGCCGGCAGGACTAAATCAGCCCCAGCATTTT. Full variable domain (remainder filled in from reference TRBV5-5 and TRBJ1-5): DAGVTQSPTHLIKTRGQQVTLRCSPISGHKSVSWYQQVLGQGPQFIFQYYEKEERGRGNFPDRFSARQFPNYSSELNVNALLLGDSALYLCASDFAPAGLNQPQHFGDGTRLSIL.

The chain combines TRBV7-8 with TRBJ2-7, with a tentative D call TRBD1 (5 bases). The CDR3 totals 14 residues. Between the trimmed V and J ends, which lost 1 base and 2 bases, there was a span of 9 bases. Germline CDR1 and CDR2: SGHVS and FQNEAQ. The CDR3 DNA reads TGTGCCAGCAGCTTAGACCAGGGCCCCTACGAGCAGTACTTC. Translating gives CASSLDQGPYEQYF.

This clonotype has at least ten counts. This chain connects TRBV7-2 to TRBJ2-1, with a possible D match to TRBD2 (6 bases). CDR3 length: 15 residues. Germline assignment: CDR1 SGHTA and CDR2 FQGNSA. Between the trimmed V and J ends, which lost 3 bases and 7 bases, there was a span of 16 bases. The DNA of the CDR3 is TGTGCCAGCAGCTTCATCCAGCAGGCGGGAAATGAGCAGTTCTTC. This codes for CASSFIQQAGNEQFF.

V gene TRBV30 combines with J gene TRBJ1-1, with D perhaps TRBD1 (6 bases). Trimming removed 5 bases from V and 10 bases from J, with 20 bases in between. CDR1 and CDR2 from the germline V gene are GTSNPN and SVGIG (reference sequence). The CDR3 consists of 13 residues. Here the CDR3 reads CAWDKGGLSPAFF. CDR3 coding DNA: TGTGCCTGGGACAAGGGGGGCCTCTCCCCAGCTTTCTTT.

This clonotype was detected a few times. The CDR3 protein is CASSPYGSGGAGGEQFF. Written as DNA, the CDR3 is TGTGCCAGCAGCCCCTACGGTAGCGGGGGGGCAGGCGGTGAGCAGTTCTTC. The rearrangement uses TRBV14 and TRBJ2-1, with 11 bases lining up with TRBD2. Losses at the gene ends were 4 bases for V and 9 bases for J; bases not matched to a gene: 14. This CDR3 has 17 amino acids. Germline V CDR1 and CDR2: SGHDN, FVKESK.

The sample holds a few counts of this clonotype. The chain links TRBV7-6 to TRBJ2-3, with D unclear. V lost 8 bases and J 2 bases, leaving 11 bases between the germline ends. CDR1 is SGHVS and CDR2 is FNYEAQ in the germline V gene. The CDR3 length is 13 residues. This CDR3 is CASSILYTDTQYF. Here the CDR3 DNA reads TGTGCCAGCTCCATACTTTACACAGATACGCAGTATTTT. The full variable domain, in which reference TRBV7-6 and TRBJ2-3 provide the parts outside the CDR3, is GAGVSQSPRYKVTKRGQDVALRCDPISGHVSLYWYRQALGQGPEFLTYFNYEAQQDKSGLPNDRFSAERPEGSISTLTIQRTEQRDSAMYRCASSILYTDTQYFGPGTRLTVL.

This chain joins TRBV20-1 and TRBJ1-4, with D tentatively TRBD1 (5 bases). The CDR3 runs to 12 residues. The germline V and J ends were trimmed by 6 bases and 4 bases, with 9 bases remaining between them. The germline CDR1 and CDR2 sequences are DFQATT and SNEGSKA (reference sequence). CDR3 protein: CSARGHNEKLFF. The CDR3, as DNA: TGCAGTGCAAGGGGTCATAATGAAAAACTGTTTTTT.

This clonotype was detected a few times. V and J are TRBV29-1 and TRBJ1-2, with 8 bases identical to TRBD1. The J segment lost 4 bases and the V segment lost 8 bases, leaving 6 bases of the junction unmatched. The CDR3 sequence is 12 residues long. CDR1 is SQVTM, CDR2 ANQGSEA, per germline. For the CDR3, the DNA is TGCAGCTTCCGGACAGGGTCCTATGGCTACACCTTC. Amino acid sequence: CSFRTGSYGYTF. Variable domain in full (rest from reference TRBV29-1 and TRBJ1-2): SAVISQKPSRDICQRGTSLTIQCQVDSQVTMMFWYRQQPGQSLTLIATANQGSEATYESGFVIDKFPISRPNLTFSTLTVSNMSPEDSSIYLCSFRTGSYGYTFGSGTRLTVV.

The chain joins TRBV20-1 to TRBJ2-3, with 7 bases aligning to TRBD2. The CDR3 runs to 13 residues. The ends lost 3 bases at V and 6 bases at J; junction bases unmatched: 6. CDR1 is DFQATT, CDR2 SNEGSKA, per germline (reference sequence). The CDR3 sequence: CSASELAVDTQYF. The CDR3 nucleotides read TGCAGTGCTAGCGAGCTAGCGGTGGATACGCAGTATTTT.

The chain joins TRBV2 to TRBJ1-1; a weak D match, TRBD1 (6 bases). The CDR3 is 13 residues long. Trimming left V 8 bases short and J 1 base short, with 11 bases between. Looked up from germline, CDR1 is SNHLY and CDR2 is FYNNEI. The chain's CDR3 is CASLSDRNTEAFF. The CDR3 DNA follows: TGTGCCAGCCTATCGGACAGGAACACTGAAGCTTTCTTT. The full variable domain, in which reference TRBV2 and TRBJ1-1 provide the parts outside the CDR3, is EPEVTQTPSHQVTQMGQEVILRCVPISNHLYFYWYRQILGQKVEFLVSFYNNEISEKSEIFDDQFSVERPDGSNFTLKIRSTKLEDSAMYFCASLSDRNTEAFFGQGTRLTVV.

This clonotype has a count of ten or more. The V call is TRBV4-3, the J call TRBJ2-3, with D unclear. The CDR3 is 14 residues long. The V gene's germline CDR1 is LGHNA and CDR2 YSLEER. Trimming left V 5 bases short and J 4 bases short, with 13 bases between. The CDR3 loop is CASSDRTKADTQYF. Written as DNA, the CDR3 is TGCGCCAGCAGCGACCGGACCAAGGCAGATACGCAGTATTTT.